This T cell receptor beta chain was sequenced during a study of blood T cell repertoires in COVID-19. Across the whole study: Both acute and convalescent COVID-19 samples were obtained from the United States, Italy and Spain.

The participants were between roughly 18 and 89 years old and came from fewer than 25 US areas. Participants reported their clinical history, and cohort assignment relied on those reports. Germline V gives CDR1 LNHNV, CDR2 YYDKDF (reference sequence). The germline V and J ends were trimmed by 9 bases and 0 bases, with 15 bases remaining between them. This CDR3 contains 15 residues. Measured with immunoSEQ multiplex PCR; TCRdb has only the in-frame clones, and not every one. This sample has around 250,000 clones, with 70% to 90% found just once. V is TRBV15 and J is TRBJ1-3, with D tentatively TRBD1 (5 bases). Material: PBMCs or T cells enriched from blood (not recorded which). The receptor's source is a woman aged 45-59 years who had been exposed to COVID-19. The DNA for the CDR3 is TGTGCCACTTCAAACAGGCCCAGCTCTGGAAACACCATATATTTT. Encoded protein: CATSNRPSSGNTIYF.